The clone carrying this T cell receptor (beta chain) has only a few counts. CDR3 length: 15 residues. Trimming pared 0 bases from V and 4 bases from J, leaving 13 bases between. Germline values: CDR1 LGHNA, CDR2 YSLEER. This record belongs to a study of response to subunit inactivated influenza vaccine. TCRdb reprocessed the RT-PCR reads with MiXCR, giving one entry per CDR3 protein. Among some 800,000 distinct CDR3 sequences listed, approximately 22% were seen once. The input for sequencing was PBMCs from blood, taken roughly 5 days after vaccination. The chain recombines TRBV4-3 with TRBJ2-7; possibly TRBD2 for D (6 bases). The receptor was derived from a man aged 45 to 65 who received an inactivated influenza vaccine. In DNA, the CDR3 is TGCGCCAGCAGCCAAGAGTTCCGGGAGAGGTACGAGCAGTACTTC. This gives the protein CASSQEFRERYEQYF.